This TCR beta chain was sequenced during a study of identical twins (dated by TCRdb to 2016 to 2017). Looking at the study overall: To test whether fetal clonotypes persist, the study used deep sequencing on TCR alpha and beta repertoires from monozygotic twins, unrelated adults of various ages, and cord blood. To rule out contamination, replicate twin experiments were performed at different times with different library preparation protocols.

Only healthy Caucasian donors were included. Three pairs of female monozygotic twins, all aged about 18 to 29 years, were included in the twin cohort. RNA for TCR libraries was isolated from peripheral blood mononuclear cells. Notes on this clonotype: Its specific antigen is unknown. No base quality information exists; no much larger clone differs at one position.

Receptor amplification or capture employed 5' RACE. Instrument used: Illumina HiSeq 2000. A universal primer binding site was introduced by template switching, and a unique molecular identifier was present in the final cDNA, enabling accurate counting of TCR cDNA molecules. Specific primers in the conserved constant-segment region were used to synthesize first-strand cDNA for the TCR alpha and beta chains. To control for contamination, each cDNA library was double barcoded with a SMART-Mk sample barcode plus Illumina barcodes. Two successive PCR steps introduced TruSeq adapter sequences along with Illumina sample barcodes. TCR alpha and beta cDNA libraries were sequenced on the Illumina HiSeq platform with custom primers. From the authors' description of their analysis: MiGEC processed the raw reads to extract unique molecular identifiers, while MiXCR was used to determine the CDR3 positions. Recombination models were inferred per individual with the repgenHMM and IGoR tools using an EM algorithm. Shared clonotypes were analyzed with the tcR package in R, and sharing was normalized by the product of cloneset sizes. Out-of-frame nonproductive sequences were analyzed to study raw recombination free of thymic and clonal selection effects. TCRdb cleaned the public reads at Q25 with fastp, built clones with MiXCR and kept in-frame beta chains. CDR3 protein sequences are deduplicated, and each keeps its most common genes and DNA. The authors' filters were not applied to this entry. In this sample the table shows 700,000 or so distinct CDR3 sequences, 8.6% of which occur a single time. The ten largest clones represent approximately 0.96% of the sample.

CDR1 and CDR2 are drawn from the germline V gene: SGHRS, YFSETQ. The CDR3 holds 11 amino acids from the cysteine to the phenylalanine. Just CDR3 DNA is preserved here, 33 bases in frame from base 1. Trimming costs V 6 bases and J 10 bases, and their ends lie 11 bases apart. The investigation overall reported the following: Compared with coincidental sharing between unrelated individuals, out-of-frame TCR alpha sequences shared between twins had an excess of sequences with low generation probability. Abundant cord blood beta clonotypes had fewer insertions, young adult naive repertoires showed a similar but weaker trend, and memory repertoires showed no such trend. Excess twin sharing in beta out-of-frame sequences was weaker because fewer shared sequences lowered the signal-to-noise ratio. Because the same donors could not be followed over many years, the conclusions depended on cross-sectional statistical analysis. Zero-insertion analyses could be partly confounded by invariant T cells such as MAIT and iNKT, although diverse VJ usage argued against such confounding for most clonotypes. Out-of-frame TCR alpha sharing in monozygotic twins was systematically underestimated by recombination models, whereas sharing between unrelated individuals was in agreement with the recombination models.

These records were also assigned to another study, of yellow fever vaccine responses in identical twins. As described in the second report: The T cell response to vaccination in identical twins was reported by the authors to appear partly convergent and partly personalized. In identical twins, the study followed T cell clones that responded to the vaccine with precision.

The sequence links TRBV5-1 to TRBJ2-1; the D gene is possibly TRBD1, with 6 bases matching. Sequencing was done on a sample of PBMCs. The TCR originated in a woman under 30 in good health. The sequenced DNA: TGCGCCAGCACCACAGGGTCGGAGCAGTTCTTC. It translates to CASTTGSEQFF.